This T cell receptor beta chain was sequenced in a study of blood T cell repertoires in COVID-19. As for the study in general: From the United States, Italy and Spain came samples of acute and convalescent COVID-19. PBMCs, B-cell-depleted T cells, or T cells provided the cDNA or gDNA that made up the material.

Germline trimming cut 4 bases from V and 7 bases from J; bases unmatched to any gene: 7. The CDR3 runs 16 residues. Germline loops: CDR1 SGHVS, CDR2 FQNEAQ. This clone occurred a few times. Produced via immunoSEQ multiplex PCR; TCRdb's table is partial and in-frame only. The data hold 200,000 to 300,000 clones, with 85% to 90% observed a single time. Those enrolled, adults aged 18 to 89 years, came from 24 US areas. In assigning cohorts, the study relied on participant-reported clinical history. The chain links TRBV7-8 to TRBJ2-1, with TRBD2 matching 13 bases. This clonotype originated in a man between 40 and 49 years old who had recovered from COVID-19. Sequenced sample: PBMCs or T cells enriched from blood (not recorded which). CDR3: CASSSVTSGRSNEQFF. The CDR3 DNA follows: TGTGCCAGCAGCTCTGTGACTAGCGGGAGGAGTAATGAGCAGTTCTTC.